These T cell receptor beta chains were read from a single sample in a study of T cells in Graves' hyperthyroidism and ophthalmopathy. TCRdb called the multiplex PCR reads again in MiXCR, with one record for every CDR3 protein. The table shows 450,000 to 650,000 distinct CDR3 sequences, with roughly 18% occurring only once. Sample: blood. Source of these receptors: a woman aged 18-29 years with Graves' ophthalmopathy. CDR3s include the opening cysteine and the closing phenylalanine or tryptophan. The D gene is left open where the match is weak. Not all rows give a size; the values are once, few, many and, for expanded clones, a class.

d_gene: .; abundance: many; j_gene: TRBJ2-5; v_gene: TRBV28; CDR3nt: TGTGCCAGCACCTCGAACGGGTGCAGAGAGACCCAGTACTTC; CDR3aa: CASTSNGCRETQYF
d_gene: .; abundance: few; j_gene: TRBJ2-2; v_gene: TRBV3-1; CDR3nt: TGTGCCAGCAGCCAGCAGGGGCTGACCGGGGAGCTGTTTTTT; CDR3aa: CASSQQGLTGELFF
d_gene: .; abundance: .; j_gene: TRBJ2-1; v_gene: TRBV27; CDR3nt: TGTGCCACTTCCCGGTCGTCCCACCCCGGGGATGAGCAGTTCTTC; CDR3aa: CATSRSSHPGDEQFF
d_gene: TRBD1; abundance: many; j_gene: TRBJ2-7; v_gene: TRBV11-1; CDR3nt: TGTGCCAGCAGCCGGGACAGGATCTACGAGCAGTACTTC; CDR3aa: CASSRDRIYEQYF
d_gene: .; abundance: .; j_gene: TRBJ2-7; v_gene: TRBV6-5; CDR3nt: TGTGCCAGCAGTTACACGCGGGAGCAGTACTTC; CDR3aa: CASSYTREQYF
d_gene: .; abundance: many; j_gene: TRBJ2-1; v_gene: TRBV3-1; CDR3nt: TGTGCCAGCAGCCAATCCTCTAGCAGATACAATGAGCAGTTCTTC; CDR3aa: CASSQSSSRYNEQFF
d_gene: .; abundance: .; j_gene: TRBJ2-3; v_gene: TRBV5-1; CDR3nt: TGCGCCAGCCCGGACGGATCAGATACGCAGTATTTT; CDR3aa: CASPDGSDTQYF
d_gene: TRBD1; abundance: .; j_gene: TRBJ2-3; v_gene: TRBV2; CDR3nt: TGTGCCAGCAGTGAAGCGGGACAGGGTCGGACAGATACGCAGTATTTT; CDR3aa: CASSEAGQGRTDTQYF
d_gene: .; abundance: few; j_gene: TRBJ2-5; v_gene: TRBV5-1; CDR3nt: TGCGCCAGCAGCGAGGGACAACCAGGGACCCAGTACTTC; CDR3aa: CASSEGQPGTQYF
d_gene: TRBD1; abundance: .; j_gene: TRBJ1-2; v_gene: TRBV20-1; CDR3nt: TGCAGTGCCTTACAGGGGCTCAGCTATGGCTACACCTTC; CDR3aa: CSALQGLSYGYTF
d_gene: TRBD1; abundance: .; j_gene: TRBJ2-2; v_gene: TRBV12-3/TRBV12-4; CDR3nt: TGTGCCAGCAGCACAGGGGGCTTCGGGGAGCTGTTTTTT; CDR3aa: CASSTGGFGELFF
d_gene: .; abundance: few; j_gene: TRBJ2-7; v_gene: TRBV29-1; CDR3nt: TGCAGCGTTGAAGGGGCAGGGGAATCCTACGAGCAGTACTTC; CDR3aa: CSVEGAGESYEQYF
d_gene: .; abundance: few; j_gene: TRBJ1-3; v_gene: TRBV28; CDR3nt: TGTGCCAGCAGTTTACTTCAGGAGACTGGAAACACCATATATTTT; CDR3aa: CASSLLQETGNTIYF
d_gene: .; abundance: many; j_gene: TRBJ1-2; v_gene: TRBV7-2; CDR3nt: TGTGCCAGCAGCCGCTCCTCAACTAACTATGGCTACACCTTC; CDR3aa: CASSRSSTNYGYTF
d_gene: TRBD2; abundance: few; j_gene: TRBJ2-5; v_gene: TRBV4-1; CDR3nt: TGCGCCAGCAGCCAGGGCCGACTAGCATCGGAGACCCAGTACTTC; CDR3aa: CASSQGRLASETQYF
d_gene: .; abundance: .; j_gene: TRBJ2-3; v_gene: TRBV19; CDR3nt: TGTGCCAGTAGTATTGCGGGTCTGGGGCCAGATACGCAGTATTTT; CDR3aa: CASSIAGLGPDTQYF
d_gene: TRBD2; abundance: many; j_gene: TRBJ2-1; v_gene: TRBV4-1; CDR3nt: TGCGCCAGCAGCCAAGAACAGCGGGAGAGCAATGAGCAGTTCTTC; CDR3aa: CASSQEQRESNEQFF
d_gene: .; abundance: .; j_gene: TRBJ1-2; v_gene: TRBV12-3/TRBV12-4; CDR3nt: TGTGCCAGCAGTCCTAGTGAAGCCTATGGCTACACCTTC; CDR3aa: CASSPSEAYGYTF